Here is one TCR beta chain with its context. Its antigen is not yet known. One end of the junction varies from germline; a read error may be responsible. From cysteine to phenylalanine, the CDR3 is 16 amino acids long. The sequence is cut down to CDR3 DNA, 48 bases in frame from base 1. As encoded in the germline V gene, CDR1 is MGHRA while CDR2 is YSYEKL. The entry originates in a study of blood T cells in healthy people across ages (dated by TCRdb to between 2015 and 2017). Regarding the research as a whole: In model experiments, template switching captured roughly one uniquely barcoded TCR beta cDNA molecule for every two T cells. To track age-related changes in TCR beta repertoire diversity, the study relied on deep sequencing normalized with unique cDNA molecular identifiers. Two additional independent replicas of 1 million unique cDNA reads from the same blood draw were analyzed for two donors (one aged 18 to 29 and one aged 80 or older). Donors were grouped into four age groups: young (average approximately 15 years), middle-aged (39), aged (around 62) and long-lived (over 80). The paper as a whole reports these results and caveats: A strong correlation was found between observed TCR beta diversity and the percentage of naive T cells measured by flow cytometry. Bulk unsorted PBMC profiling prevented conclusive comparison of naive and antigen-experienced compartments. Estimates of total diversity based on one million sequenced T cells were considered lower bounds and underestimates. The long-lived group showed more naive CD4+ T cells, fewer expanded clones and increased TCR diversity than the aged group, suggesting age selection. Because donor CMV infection status was unknown, age-related changes in expanded clonotypes were potentially confounded. As age increased, observed TCR beta diversity per million T cells dropped in a roughly linear way, and a significant reduction was already evident by age 40.

The donors were 40 or so Caucasian individuals from Russia, aged 6 to 90 years, who were systemically healthy. Ten milliliters of peripheral blood were drawn from each donor into EDTA-treated Vacutainer tubes. Ficoll-Paque density-gradient centrifugation was used to isolate PBMCs, with at least 6 million obtained per sample. Total RNA was extracted from PBMCs with Trizol reagent, with at least 6 micrograms obtained per sample. The percentages of naive CD45RAhigh/CD27high T cells were determined by flow cytometry on a PBMC aliquot from every donor. The library was prepared using 5' RACE. Sequenced using an Illumina HiSeq 2500. A second PCR of about 7 to 12 cycles was run with a J-beta primer mix and a sample-barcoded 5' primer. A unique molecular identifier was introduced onto each TCR beta cDNA molecule by a template-switch 5' adaptor carrying 12 random nucleotides. Each sample yielded at least 3 million CDR3-containing paired-end reads. The Mint cDNA synthesis kit, primed by a TRBC-specific oligonucleotide, was used to synthesize first-strand cDNA from all RNA. Following uracil-DNA glycosylase treatment, all cDNA underwent a first 18-cycle PCR with the universal primers M1SS and BC2_uni_R. Per the original workflow: For normalization, 1 million high-quality reads, each with a distinct molecular identifier, were randomly selected from each sample. Instead of being binned into consensus sequences, reads with shared molecular identifiers were discarded. CDR3 identification, clonotype clustering and error correction used MiTCR with a Q25 quality threshold and the strictest error-elimination algorithm. A nonparametric unseen species model using Euler transformation provided a lower-bound estimate of total TCR beta diversity. Using fastp trimming at Q25 and MiXCR clonotype assembly, TCRdb reanalyzed the public sequencing data and kept in-frame beta chains. Rows with a matching CDR3 protein are joined into one entry that keeps the most common DNA and genes. These V and J calls rely on TCRdb rather than the paper's analysis. The sample data list some 800,000 distinct CDR3 sequences, and roughly 25% of these were observed just once. Of the sample, under 4.5% is held by the ten largest clones.

These sequences were also reported in another study, on T cells of mothers and their children. Reported in the second study: Nine systemically healthy Caucasian individuals, comprising three mothers and their six children, were included as donors. cDNA synthesis consumed the entire amount of extracted RNA, loaded at approximately 1.6 ug RNA in each 15 ul reaction. In the second PCR, the M1S primer introduced both the sample barcodes and 2-4 random nucleotides. Over 8 million TCR beta CDR3 reads came from each mother, compared with some 3 million reads from each child. Thymic selection shapes the output of TCR recombination in a similar way in related and unrelated pairs, and inherited differences have a minor effect. Normalized repertoire overlap was always found to be slightly, but never significantly, higher in related mother-child pairs than in unrelated mother-child pairs. With a sensitivity of about 100 clones per million clonotypes, no persistent microchimeric T cell clones were detected. Deep NGS was used in the study to compare the TCR beta repertoires of mothers and children and to look for features that separate related mother-child pairs from unrelated individuals. On average, the children were approximately 11 +/- 4 years old, while the mothers were about 40 +/- 4 years old. After adapter ligation was performed with NEBNext reagents, the libraries were sequenced on an Illumina HiSeq 2000 with 100+100 nt paired-end reads. To prevent cross-contamination, the mother and child libraries were prepared a month apart and were sequenced in separate runs. For each donor, between about 500,000 and 2,200,000 distinct TCR beta clonotypes were identified. Naive TCR beta clonotypes were estimated from low-frequency clonotypes matched to each donor's FACS-determined naive share, without sorting.

The source material was blood. The TCR originated in a boy aged 10-17 years in good health. The rearranged chain carries TRBV4-1 and TRBJ2-6; there is no confident call for the D gene. The base sequence is TGCGCCAGCAGTCAAGAACCCGGATCTGGGGCCAACGTCCTGACTTTC. This gives the protein CASSQEPGSGANVLTF.